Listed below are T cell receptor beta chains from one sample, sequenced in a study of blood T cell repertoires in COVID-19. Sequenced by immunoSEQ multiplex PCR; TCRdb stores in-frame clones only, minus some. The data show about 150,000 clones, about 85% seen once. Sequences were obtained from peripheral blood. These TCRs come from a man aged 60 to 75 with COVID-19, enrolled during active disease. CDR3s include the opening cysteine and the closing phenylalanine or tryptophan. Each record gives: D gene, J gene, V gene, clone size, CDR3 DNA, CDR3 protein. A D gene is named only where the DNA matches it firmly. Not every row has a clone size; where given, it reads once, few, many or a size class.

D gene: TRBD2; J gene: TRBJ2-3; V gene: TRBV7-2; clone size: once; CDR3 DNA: TGTGCCAGCAGCACCGAGCGGGGGGGGAGCACAGATACGCAGTATTTT; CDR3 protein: CASSTERGGSTDTQYF
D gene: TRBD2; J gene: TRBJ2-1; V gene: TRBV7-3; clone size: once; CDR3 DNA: TGTGCCAGCAGCTTAGGCGGACTAGCCGAATCCTACAATGAGCAGTTCTTC; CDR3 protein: CASSLGGLAESYNEQFF
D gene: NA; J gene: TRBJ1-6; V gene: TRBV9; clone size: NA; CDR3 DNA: TGTGCCAGCCGGGAGGGAGGGACGGGTTCACCCCTCCACTTT; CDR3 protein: CASREGGTGSPLHF
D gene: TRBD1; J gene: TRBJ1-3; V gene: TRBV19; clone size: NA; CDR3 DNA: TGTGCCAGTAGTCGAGGACAGGAGGGCGGAAACACCATATATTTT; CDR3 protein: CASSRGQEGGNTIYF
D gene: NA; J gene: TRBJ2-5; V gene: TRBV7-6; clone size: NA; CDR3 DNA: TGTGCCAGCAGCTTATCGGTGACACAAGAGACCCAGTACTTC; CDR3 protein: CASSLSVTQETQYF
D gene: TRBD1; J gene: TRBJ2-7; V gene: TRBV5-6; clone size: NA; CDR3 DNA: TGTGCCAGCAGCGGTAGACAGGGGGCGGTTGAGCAGTACTTC; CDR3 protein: CASSGRQGAVEQYF
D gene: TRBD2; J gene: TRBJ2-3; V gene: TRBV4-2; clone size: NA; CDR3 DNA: TGTGCCAGCAGCCAACGATCGCTGACTAGCGGGAGCACAGATACGCAGTATTTT; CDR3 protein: CASSQRSLTSGSTDTQYF
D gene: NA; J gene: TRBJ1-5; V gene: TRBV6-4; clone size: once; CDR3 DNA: TGTGCCAGCAGCTCCCAGGGCGGCCTTCAGCCCCAGCATTTT; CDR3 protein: CASSSQGGLQPQHF
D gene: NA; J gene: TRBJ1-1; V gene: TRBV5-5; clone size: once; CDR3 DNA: TGTGCCAGCAGCTTGTCGAGGGGGTTTAACACTGAAGCTTTCTTT; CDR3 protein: CASSLSRGFNTEAFF
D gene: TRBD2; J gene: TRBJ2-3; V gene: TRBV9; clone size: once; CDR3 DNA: TGTGCCAGCAGCAAAGGGGGGACAATAGCGGGAGGAAGCACAGATACGCAGTATTTT; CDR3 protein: CASSKGGTIAGGSTDTQYF
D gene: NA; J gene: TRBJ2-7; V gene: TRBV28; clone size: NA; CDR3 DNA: TGTGCCAGCAGTGGGATCCAGTGGGGGGAATACGAGCAGTACTTC; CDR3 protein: CASSGIQWGEYEQYF
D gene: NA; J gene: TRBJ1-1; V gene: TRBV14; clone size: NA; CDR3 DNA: TGTGCCAGCAGCCCTATACTTCTCCCGCGGGGTCGAATGAACACTGAAGCTTTCTTT; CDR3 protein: CASSPILLPRGRMNTEAFF
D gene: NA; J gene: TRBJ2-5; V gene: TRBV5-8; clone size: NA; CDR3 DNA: TGTGCCAGCAGCTTGGTGGGCCTCCAAGAGACCCAGTACTTC; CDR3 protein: CASSLVGLQETQYF
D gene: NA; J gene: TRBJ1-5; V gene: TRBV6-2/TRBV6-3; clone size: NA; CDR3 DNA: TGTGCCAGCAGTTACGGGCAGAGCAATCAGCCCCAGCATTTT; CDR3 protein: CASSYGQSNQPQHF
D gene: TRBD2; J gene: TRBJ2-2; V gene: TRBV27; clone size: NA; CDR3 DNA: TGTGCCAGTAGCGGGGGAGGCCACCGGGGCACCGGGGAGCTGTTTTTT; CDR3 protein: CASSGGGHRGTGELFF
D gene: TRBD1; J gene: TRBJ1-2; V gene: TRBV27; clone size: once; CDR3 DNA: TGTGCCAGCAGTGCCGGGACAGGGGGCGCGGGCGGCTACACCTTC; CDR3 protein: CASSAGTGGAGGYTF
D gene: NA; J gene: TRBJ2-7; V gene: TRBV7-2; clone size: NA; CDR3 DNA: TGTGCCAGCAGCTTAGGCTCGACATCCAGCTCCTACGAGCAGTACTTC; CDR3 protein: CASSLGSTSSSYEQYF
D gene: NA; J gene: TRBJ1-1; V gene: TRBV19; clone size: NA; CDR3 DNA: TGTGCCAGTAGTCGTGGGCCCCCTGAAGCTTTCTTT; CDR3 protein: CASSRGPPEAFF
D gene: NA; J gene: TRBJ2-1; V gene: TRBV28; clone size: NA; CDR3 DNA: TGTGCCAGCAGTTCCCGGCATTTTAGCGTCGGAAACTCCTACAATGAGCAGTTCTTC; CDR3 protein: CASSSRHFSVGNSYNEQFF
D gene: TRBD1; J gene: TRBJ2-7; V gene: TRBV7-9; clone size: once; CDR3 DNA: TGTGCCAGCAGCTTAAAGGGGGCGCCCATTTGGGAGCAGTACTTC; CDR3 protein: CASSLKGAPIWEQYF
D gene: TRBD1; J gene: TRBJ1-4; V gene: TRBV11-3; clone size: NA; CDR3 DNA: TGTGCCAGCAGCTTAACCGGGACAGGGGCTTTTCCGGCTCCTCATGAAAAACTGTTTTTT; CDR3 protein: CASSLTGTGAFPAPHEKLFF
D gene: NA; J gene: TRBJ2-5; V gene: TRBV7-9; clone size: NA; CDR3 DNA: TGTGCCAGCAGCACGGAAAGGAACCAGGCGGGTAGGGGGGAGACCCAGTACTTC; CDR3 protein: CASSTERNQAGRGETQYF
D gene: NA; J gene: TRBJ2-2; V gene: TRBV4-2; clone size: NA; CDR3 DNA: TGTGCCAGCAGCCAAGAGACAGGAGCCGCGGCCGGGGAGCTGTTTTTT; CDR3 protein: CASSQETGAAAGELFF
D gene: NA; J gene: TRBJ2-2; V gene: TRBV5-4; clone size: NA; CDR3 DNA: TGTGCCAGCAGCTTGGTGAGCGGCGGGGAGCTGTTTTTT; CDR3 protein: CASSLVSGGELFF
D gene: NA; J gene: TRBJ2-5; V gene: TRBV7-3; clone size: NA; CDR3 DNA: TGTGCCAGCAGCTCACAGGGAAGCCAAGAGACCCAGTACTTC; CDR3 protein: CASSSQGSQETQYF
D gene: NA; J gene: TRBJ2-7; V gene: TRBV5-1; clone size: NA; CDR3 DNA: TGCGCCAGCACCACCGACACCCGATCCACCTACGAGCAGTACTTC; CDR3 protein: CASTTDTRSTYEQYF
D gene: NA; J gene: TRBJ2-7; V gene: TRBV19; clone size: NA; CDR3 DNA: TGTGCCAGTAGTATAGCTGGTTCGGCCAAACTATACGAGCAGTACTTC; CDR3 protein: CASSIAGSAKLYEQYF
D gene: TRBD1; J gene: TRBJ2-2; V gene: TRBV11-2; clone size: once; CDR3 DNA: TGTGCCAGCAGCAAGGGGGCTACCGGGGAGCTGTTTTTT; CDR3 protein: CASSKGATGELFF
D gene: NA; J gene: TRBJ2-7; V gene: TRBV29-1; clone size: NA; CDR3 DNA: TGCAGCGTCGCGGGACAGATGAACGAGCAGTACTTC; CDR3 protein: CSVAGQMNEQYF
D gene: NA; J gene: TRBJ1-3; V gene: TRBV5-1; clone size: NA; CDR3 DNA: TGCGCCAGCAGCACCGGGTCCCTTAACTCTGGAAACACCATATATTTT; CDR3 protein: CASSTGSLNSGNTIYF
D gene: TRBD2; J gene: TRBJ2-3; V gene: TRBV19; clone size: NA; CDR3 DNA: TGTGCCAGTAGTAAATCTAGCGGGAGGGTAGGCACAGATACGCAGTATTTT; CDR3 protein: CASSKSSGRVGTDTQYF
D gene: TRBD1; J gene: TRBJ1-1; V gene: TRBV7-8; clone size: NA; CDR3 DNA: TGTGCCAGCAGCTGGGTAACAGGGGCGTTGAACACTGAAGCTTTCTTT; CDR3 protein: CASSWVTGALNTEAFF
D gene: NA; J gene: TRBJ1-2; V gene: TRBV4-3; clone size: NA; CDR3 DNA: TGCGCCAGCAGCCAAGCACGAGCAGGTTCCTATGGCTACACCTTC; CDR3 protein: CASSQARAGSYGYTF
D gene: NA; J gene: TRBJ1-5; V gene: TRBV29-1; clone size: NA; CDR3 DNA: TGCAGCGTTAATACAGGGTGGAATCAGCCCCAGCATTTT; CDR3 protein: CSVNTGWNQPQHF
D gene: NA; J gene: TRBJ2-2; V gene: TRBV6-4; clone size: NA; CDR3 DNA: TGTGCCAGCCGGGGTGATCGCGACACCGGGGAGCTGTTTTTT; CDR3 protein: CASRGDRDTGELFF
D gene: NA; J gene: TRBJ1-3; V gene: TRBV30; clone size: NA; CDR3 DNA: TGTGCCTGGAGTGTACGGGGAGGCTCTGGAAACACCATATATTTT; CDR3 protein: CAWSVRGGSGNTIYF
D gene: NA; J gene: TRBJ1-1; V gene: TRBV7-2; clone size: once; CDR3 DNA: TGTGCCAGCAGCCGGGCAGGCACAGGGAACACTGAAGCTTTCTTT; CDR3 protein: CASSRAGTGNTEAFF
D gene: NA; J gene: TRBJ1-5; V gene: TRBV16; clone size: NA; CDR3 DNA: TGTGCCAGCAGCCAATCTTCGGGTAGCAATCAGCCCCAGCATTTT; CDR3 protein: CASSQSSGSNQPQHF
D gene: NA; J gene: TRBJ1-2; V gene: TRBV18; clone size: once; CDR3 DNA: TGTGCCAGCTCACCAGCAGGGGTTGGCTATGGCTACACCTTC; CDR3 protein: CASSPAGVGYGYTF
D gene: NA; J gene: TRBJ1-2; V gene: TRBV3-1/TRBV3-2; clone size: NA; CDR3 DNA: TGTGCCAGCGCGACAGGAGAGTCTGGCTACACCTTC; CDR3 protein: CASATGESGYTF